These 32 T cell receptor beta chains were all obtained from the same sample, sequenced in a study of shared clonotypes between healthy human individuals. The table came from immunoSEQ multiplex PCR; TCRdb's copy has only in-frame clones and leaves some out. The sample includes about 2.4 million clones, 93% of them seen just once. Sequencing was performed on naive CD4+ T cells from PBMCs. Subset described: CD45RA+ positively selected. The receptors shown here come from a man aged 18 to 30 in good health. Some clones in this sample may be carry-over from other donors' samples.

The chain has TRBV28 and TRBJ2-1; 9 positions agree with TRBD2. Germline V gives CDR1 MDHEN, CDR2 SYDVKM. The CDR3 consists of 17 residues. After removal of 3 bases from V and 8 bases from J, the junction contained 14 bases not matched to a gene. CDR3 nucleotide sequence: TGTGCCAGCAGTTTTGAGTATTGGGCTAGCGGGATCTATGAGCAGTTCTTC. It specifies CASSFEYWASGIYEQFF.

The chain has TRBV5-4 and TRBJ2-3; D perhaps matches TRBD1 (5 bases). The CDR3 extends over 17 amino acids. V was clipped by 0 bases and J by 1 base, with 15 bases between them. The germline V gene has CDR1 SGHNT and CDR2 YYREEE (reference sequence). The CDR3 DNA reads as TGTGCCAGCAGCTTGGGTGGCCCCAGGGCTCGCACAGATACGCAGTATTTT. This gives the protein CASSLGGPRARTDTQYF.

CDR3 sequence reads: CASTSKLTGTDTQYF. The DNA for the CDR3 is TGTGCCAGCACCTCTAAGTTGACAGGCACAGATACGCAGTATTTT. The rearrangement joins TRBV6-1 to TRBJ2-3; D is possibly TRBD1 (5 bases). The germline V gene has CDR1 MNHNS and CDR2 SASEGT. The CDR3 consists of 15 residues. V was trimmed by 7 bases and J by 1 base, leaving 15 bases between them.

The chain combines TRBV19 with TRBJ2-7; unclear D gene. The V gene's germline CDR1 is LNHDA and CDR2 SQIVND (reference sequence). The germline V and J ends were trimmed by 0 bases and 3 bases, with 6 bases remaining between them. The length of the CDR3 is 13 residues. The CDR3 sequence: CASSIDAGYEQYF. DNA for the CDR3: TGTGCCAGTAGTATAGACGCAGGCTACGAGCAGTACTTC. Drawing the rest from reference TRBV19 and TRBJ2-7, the complete variable domain is DGGITQSPKYLFRKEGQNVTLSCEQNLNHDAMYWYRQDPGQGLRLIYYSQIVNDFQKGDIAEGYSVSREKKESFPLTVTSAQKNPTAFYLCASSIDAGYEQYFGPGTRLTVT.

The gene calls are TRBV4-1 and TRBJ2-7; tentatively, D is TRBD1 or TRBD2 (6 bases each). Trimming cost V 0 bases and J 4 bases, with 13 bases left between them. CDR1 MGHRA and CDR2 YSYEKL come from the germline V gene. This CDR3 is built from 15 residues. This chain's CDR3 is CASSQDHRGPYEQYF. CDR3 in DNA: TGCGCCAGCAGCCAAGATCATCGGGGGCCGTACGAGCAGTACTTC.

The chain uses TRBV6-4 and TRBJ2-3, with TRBD1 matching over 7 bases. Germline values: CDR1 MRHNA, CDR2 SNTAGT. The V segment lost 4 bases and the J segment 6 bases; nucleotides outside the gene matches: 10. The CDR3 covers 15 residues. The CDR3 reads CASSVMEGGVDTQYF. CDR3 nucleotides: TGTGCCAGCAGTGTCATGGAAGGGGGCGTGGATACGCAGTATTTT.

The chain combines TRBV5-5 with TRBJ1-1; perhaps TRBD1 as D (5 bases). The CDR3 totals 11 residues. Between the trimmed V and J ends, which lost 4 bases and 10 bases, there was a span of 11 bases. Germline loops: CDR1 SGHKS, CDR2 YYEKEE (reference sequence). CDR3 in amino acids: CASSRGEVAFF. The CDR3 bases are TGTGCCAGCAGCCGAGGGGAGGTAGCTTTCTTT.

The genes are TRBV23-1 and TRBJ1-5; tentative D call: TRBD1 (6 bases). TRBV23-1 is filed as an ORF, its function uncertain. The CDR3 is 16 residues long. Trimming took off 2 bases at V and 2 bases at J, with 13 bases between the two ends. As DNA, the CDR3 is TGCGCCAGCAGTCAAGGGGGGGCGCGGGGCAATCAGCCCCAGCATTTT. Translating gives CASSQGGARGNQPQHF.

The V call is TRBV5-1, the J call TRBJ2-7; no clear D. Germline values: CDR1 SGHRS, CDR2 YFSETQ. The CDR3 length is 14 residues. Trimming took 4 bases from V and 4 from J, leaving 15 bases between them. CDR3 DNA sequence: TGCGCCAGCAGCCCAGCCCCGCGAGTTTACGAGCAGTACTTC. Its translation is CASSPAPRVYEQYF.

A note on this clone: The sample carries other DNA sequences with the same CDR3. The rearrangement links TRBV9 to TRBJ2-1; 8 positions match TRBD2. Trimming removed 2 bases from V and 3 bases from J; junction bases left unmatched: 7. The CDR3 loop spans 16 amino acids. CDR1 is SGDLS, CDR2 YYNGEE, per germline. The CDR3 DNA sequence: TGTGCCAGCAGCGTTGGGGGTAGCGGGATCTACAATGAGCAGTTCTTC. This gives the protein CASSVGGSGIYNEQFF. Supplemented by reference TRBV9 and TRBJ2-1, the full variable domain reads DSGVTQTPKHLITATGQRVTLRCSPRSGDLSVYWYQQSLDQGLQFLIQYYNGEERAKGNILERFSAQQFPDLHSELNLSSLELGDSALYFCASSVGGSGIYNEQFFGPGTRLTVL.

CDR3 bases: TGTGCCAGCACCAATAGCGGGAGCGCCCGCCGCGAGCAGTACTTC. It translates to CASTNSGSARREQYF. The chain is built from TRBV28 and TRBJ2-7; 9 bases align to TRBD2. The V gene end was trimmed by 7 bases and the J gene end by 6 bases; junction bases not matched to a gene: 13. CDR1 is MDHEN, CDR2 SYDVKM, per germline. This CDR3 is 15 amino acids long.

In regard to this clone: Other DNA sequences in the sample encode the same CDR3. The rearrangement links TRBV7-9 to TRBJ1-1; 8 positions match TRBD1. CDR3 length: 16 residues. V lost 1 base and J lost 3; bases outside the gene matches: 7. The germline V gene encodes CDR1 SEHNR and CDR2 FQNEAQ (reference sequence). The CDR3 bases are TGTGCCAGCAGCTTAGTGCAGGGGGCGAGGGACACTGAAGCTTTCTTT. Its translation is CASSLVQGARDTEAFF.

J is TRBJ2-5 and V is TRBV27, with 7 positions matching TRBD1. J lost 2 bases, V lost 8 bases, and 11 bases had no gene match. The length of the CDR3 is 15 residues. Per germline, CDR1 MNHEY and CDR2 SMNVEV (reference sequence). The CDR3 sequence: CASGRQGRKQETQYF. The CDR3 DNA sequence: TGTGCCAGCGGACGACAGGGACGAAAACAAGAGACCCAGTACTTC.

This chain links TRBV5-1 with TRBJ2-2, with a possible D match to TRBD1 (5 bases). The CDR3 is made up of 15 amino acids. Per the germline V gene, CDR1 is SGHRS and CDR2 is YFSETQ. V was shortened by 2 bases and J by 2 bases, with 10 bases between the two germline ends. The CDR3 coding sequence is TGCGCCAGCAGCTTTGGGGCTATTAACACCGGGGAGCTGTTTTTT. It encodes CASSFGAINTGELFF.

The chain recombines TRBV18 with TRBJ1-2; the D gene is possibly TRBD1 (5 bases). V was clipped by 1 base and J by 11 bases, with 11 bases between them. Germline V lookup: CDR1 KGHSH, CDR2 LQKENI. This CDR3 comprises 12 residues. The CDR3 DNA reads TGTGCCAGCTCACCACGGACGGGGGATTACACCTTC. It translates to CASSPRTGDYTF.

CDR3 in amino acids: CASSARGTNTEAFF. Here the CDR3 DNA reads TGCGCCAGCAGTGCGAGGGGAACGAACACTGAAGCTTTCTTT. The chain carries TRBV10-2 and TRBJ1-1; a weak D match, TRBD1 (5 bases). CDR1 and CDR2 (germline): WSHSY, SAAADI. CDR3 length: 14 amino acids. The ends were cut back, 4 bases at V and 1 base at J, with 10 bases in the middle.

This sequence joins TRBV30 and TRBJ1-3; weak D call: TRBD1 (6 bases). From germline, CDR1 is GTSNPN and CDR2 SVGIG (reference sequence). The ends were cut back, 4 bases at V and 7 bases at J, with 14 bases in the middle. The CDR3 loop spans 13 amino acids. The CDR3 nucleotides read TGTGCCTGGATTGGGAAAGGGGGGAACACCATATATTTT. Amino acids: CAWIGKGGNTIYF.

V usage is TRBV6-6 and J usage is TRBJ2-7; no clear D. The CDR3 extends over 16 amino acids. V lost 6 bases and J 1 base, leaving 19 bases between the germline ends. Per the germline V gene, CDR1 is MNHNY and CDR2 is SVGAGI (reference sequence). CDR3 sequence: CASSNPGQRYSYEQYF. DNA for the CDR3: TGTGCCAGCAGCAATCCCGGTCAGCGTTATTCCTACGAGCAGTACTTC.

The chain joins TRBV11-1 to TRBJ2-1; D is uncertain. CDR1 is SGHAT, CDR2 FQDESV, per germline (reference sequence). V gave up 3 bases and J gave up 9 bases, with 9 bases separating them. The CDR3 contains 12 residues. Written as DNA, the CDR3 is TGTGCCAGCAGCTTGCTTCTGGGTGAGCAGTTCTTC. It specifies CASSLLLGEQFF.

The CDR3 DNA is TGCAGCGTTGCCAGGGTCGGGGAGCCCCAGCATTTT. Protein: CSVARVGEPQHF. This chain connects TRBV29-1 to TRBJ1-5, with a tentative D call TRBD1 (5 bases). This CDR3 comprises 12 residues. Germline loops: CDR1 SQVTM, CDR2 ANQGSEA. The V and J ends lost 4 bases and 8 bases respectively, with 12 bases between them.

V is TRBV7-9 and J is TRBJ2-3; D gene unclear. The CDR3 covers 15 residues. The V end was cut by 4 bases, the J end by 3 bases, with 14 bases between. The germline V gene has CDR1 SEHNR and CDR2 FQNEAQ (reference sequence). The CDR3 nucleotides are TGTGCCAGCAGCTCGTACGGCATGGGTACAGATACGCAGTATTTT. This translates into CASSSYGMGTDTQYF.

The V call is TRBV5-1, the J call TRBJ2-3; D is uncertain. Trimming pared 0 bases from V and 0 bases from J, leaving 5 bases between. CDR3 length: 14 residues. Per the germline V gene, CDR1 is SGHRS and CDR2 is YFSETQ. The CDR3 reads CASSLEQSTDTQYF. CDR3 nucleotide sequence: TGCGCCAGCAGCTTGGAACAGAGCACAGATACGCAGTATTTT.

This clone was recorded a few times. The identical CDR3 is also encoded by other nucleotide sequences in the sample. This chain joins TRBV29-1 and TRBJ1-1; D unclear. The CDR3 extends over 13 amino acids. CDR1 is SQVTM, CDR2 ANQGSEA, per germline. The V end lost 1 base, the J end lost 0 bases, and 6 bases lay between the germline ends. The CDR3 loop is CSVEGQVNTEAFF. CDR3 coding DNA: TGCAGCGTTGAAGGGCAGGTGAACACTGAAGCTTTCTTT.

The chain has TRBV7-3 and TRBJ2-7; 7 bases line up with TRBD1. With 4 bases clipped from V and 2 bases from J, the junction kept 5 bases outside the gene matches. In germline, CDR1 is SGHTA, CDR2 FQGTGA. The CDR3 runs to 14 residues. CDR3 amino acids: CASSSGTAAYEQYF. In DNA, the CDR3 is TGTGCCAGCAGCTCCGGGACAGCCGCCTACGAGCAGTACTTC.

The V gene is TRBV5-1, the J gene TRBJ2-1; D uncertain. Germline CDR1 reads SGHRS; CDR2 reads YFSETQ. CDR3 size: 11 residues. Deletions cut 3 bases from V and 8 bases from J, with 6 bases between. The CDR3 sequence is CASSSRDEQFF. As DNA, the CDR3 is TGCGCCAGCAGCTCTCGCGATGAGCAGTTCTTC.

The chain uses TRBV25-1 and TRBJ1-3; the D gene is possibly TRBD1 (5 bases). The germline V gene encodes CDR1 MGHDK and CDR2 SYGVNS. CDR3 size: 15 residues. Trimming removed 6 bases from V and 2 bases from J, with 14 bases in between. Written as DNA, the CDR3 is TGTGCCAGCAGCCGGGGAGGGGAGGCTGGAAACACCATATATTTT. Translating it yields CASSRGGEAGNTIYF.

The chain combines TRBV6-5 with TRBJ2-1, with a weak D call TRBD2 (5 bases). The CDR3 is made up of 13 amino acids. Germline CDR1 is MNHEY and CDR2 is SVGAGI. V was clipped by 6 bases and J by 6 bases, with 12 bases between them. The CDR3 spells CASRRTASNEQFF. The CDR3 DNA reads as TGTGCCAGCAGGAGGACTGCCTCCAATGAGCAGTTCTTC.

The gene calls are TRBV4-2 and TRBJ2-7, with 7 bases identical to TRBD2. Germline V gene lookup returns CDR1 LGHNA and CDR2 YNFKEQ. The J segment lost 9 bases and the V segment lost 4 bases, leaving 12 bases of the junction unmatched. CDR3 length: 14 amino acids. CDR3 nucleotides: TGTGCCAGCAGCCCGGGACTACTTCTGAGGGGGCAGTACTTC. It yields the protein CASSPGLLLRGQYF.

J is TRBJ1-1 and V is TRBV6-5; D ambiguous. CDR1 is MNHEY and CDR2 is SVGAGI in the germline V gene. V was cut by 0 bases and J by 3 bases, with 8 bases left in between. The CDR3 extends over 14 amino acids. The CDR3 loop is CASSYSGFDTEAFF. The CDR3 coding sequence is TGTGCCAGCAGTTACTCAGGCTTTGACACTGAAGCTTTCTTT.

The rearrangement uses TRBV19 and TRBJ2-7, with D uncertain. The CDR3 has 16 residues. With 3 bases removed from V and 5 bases from J, the gap between germline ends came to 20 bases. The germline V gene encodes CDR1 LNHDA and CDR2 SQIVND (reference sequence). CDR3 sequence: CASSIGSGTTPNEQYF. The CDR3 nucleotides are TGTGCCAGTAGTATTGGTTCCGGAACTACCCCAAACGAGCAGTACTTC. The variable domain in full, with the rest retrieved from reference TRBV19 and TRBJ2-7, is DGGITQSPKYLFRKEGQNVTLSCEQNLNHDAMYWYRQDPGQGLRLIYYSQIVNDFQKGDIAEGYSVSREKKESFPLTVTSAQKNPTAFYLCASSIGSGTTPNEQYFGPGTRLTVT.

In the case of this clone: Within the sample, other DNA sequences also encode this same CDR3. This chain links TRBV7-3 with TRBJ2-7; 11 bases map to TRBD2. With 3 bases clipped from V and 5 bases from J, the junction kept 0 bases outside the gene matches. The CDR3 sequence is 13 residues long. CDR1 and CDR2 from the germline V gene are SGHTA and FQGTGA. CDR3 DNA sequence: TGTGCCAGCAGCTTGACTAGCGGGAACGAGCAGTACTTC. Translated, it gives CASSLTSGNEQYF.

The J gene is TRBJ2-1, the V gene TRBV28, with 9 nucleotides matching TRBD2. Germline CDR1 reads MDHEN; CDR2 reads SYDVKM. The length of the CDR3 is 16 residues. The V and J ends lost 4 bases and 0 bases, in that order; junction bases with no gene match: 4. The CDR3 is CASSSLAGPSYNEQFF. The DNA of the CDR3 is TGTGCCAGCAGTTCTCTAGCGGGACCCTCCTACAATGAGCAGTTCTTC.